Listed here is a single T cell receptor beta chain. The target of this receptor is not known. Qualities for individual bases were not recorded, and no much larger clone is one base off. The data belong to a study of blood T cell repertoires in COVID-19 (dated by TCRdb to 2018 to 2021). In terms of the full investigation: Samples from collaborators originated in the United States, Italy and Spain and spanned both the acute and convalescent phases of COVID-19. The prospective study material was composed of cDNA or gDNA derived from T cells, B-cell-depleted T cells, or PBMCs. Deeply sampled blood TCRbeta repertoires from subjects exposed to, actively infected with, or recovered from COVID-19 were included in the dataset. The repertoires were made available in a free public database intended to serve as a resource for research on the immune response to SARS-CoV-2. Samples were obtained from the ongoing ImmuneRACE study (first 160 participants) and from approximately 1,200 subjects provided by 6 global collaborators. The sample metadata nearly always contained a de-identified subject ID, COVID-19 status, age in years and sex. Where available, HLA class I and class II types were obtained from metadata supplied by the sample provider rather than from assay-based typing. What the authors observed across the whole study: Clinical and demographic metadata were provided uncurated, with the amount varying by source and participant.

Collaborating institutions collected whole blood in K2EDTA tubes following their own protocols. For TCRbeta analysis, collaborators shipped samples in one of three forms: frozen whole blood, isolated PBMCs, or DNA extracted from either of those sample types. Based on the germline V gene, the CDR1 and CDR2 sequences are SNHLY and FYNNEI. From the cysteine through the phenylalanine, the CDR3 covers 13 amino acids. Only the CDR3 part of the read is kept: 39 bases, read in frame from the first base. V is pruned by 3 bases and J by 4 bases, leaving 0 bases of the junction without a gene match. TCRbeta CDR3 regions were amplified from genomic DNA by means of the immunoSEQ Assay, a bias-controlled multiplex PCR. In the authors' own workflow: Nucleated cell counts per sample were estimated from amplification of reference gene primers within the assay. Sequence reads were collapsed and filtered to measure the absolute abundance of every unique TCRbeta CDR3 rearrangement. For each sample, productive Simpson clonality was calculated as the square root of Simpson's diversity index over productive rearrangements. What TCRdb holds here is the immuneACCESS table cut down to in-frame rearrangements. Part of the clones is not present; checked against another copy, under half of the missing clones reflect an unresolved V gene, and the others are unexplained. D and trimming come from the DNA, and the V and J calls and clone size come from that table. The sample records 100,000 to 130,000 clones, 80% to 85% of which are singletons. The ten largest account for around 4.5% of the sample.

Sequenced material: peripheral blood. The receptor comes from a man between 65 and 79 years old with acute or convalescent COVID-19. In this chain, TRBV2 is recombined with TRBJ1-1; 9 of the junction bases match TRBD1. The nucleotides are TGTGCCAGCAGTGAGGACAGGGGCACTGAAGCTTTCTTT. Its protein is CASSEDRGTEAFF.